The T cell receptor (beta chain) described here comes from a study of identical twins. Study-wide points: Beta out-of-frame sequences showed weaker excess sharing between twins. Models underpredicted monozygotic twin sharing of out-of-frame TCR alpha.

Through template switching, a universal primer site was introduced, and the cDNA contained unique molecular identifiers. Each CDR3 protein gets one entry after TCRdb re-called the 5' RACE reads with MiXCR. The sample includes about 240,000 distinct CDR3 sequences, 12% seen only once; the top ten take roughly 4%. V dropped 5 bases and J dropped 9; count of bases not matched to a gene: 14. The germline V gene encodes CDR1 DFQATT and CDR2 SNEGSKA (reference sequence). This CDR3 region has 16 residues. All donors comprised healthy Caucasians. This clonotype was seen more than once but under ten times. As yet, its antigen is unknown. These data also featured in a second study, about yellow fever vaccine responses in identical twins.

The chain combines TRBV20-1 with TRBJ2-1; 12 positions agree with TRBD2. The sequence derives from a woman aged 18-29 years in good health. The sample consisted of memory (CD45RO+) T cells sorted from blood. The CDR3 loop reads CSAGNRLAGESAEQFF. CDR3 bases: TGCAGTGCTGGAAATAGACTAGCGGGAGAATCGGCTGAGCAGTTCTTC.